Each of the 18 T cell receptor beta chains below was sequenced from the same sample in a study of cytomegalovirus exposure and HLA in healthy donors (dated by TCRdb to about 2017). The receptor library was made with the immunoSEQ multiplex PCR assay. A mixture of 60 forward primers for TCR Vbeta segments and 13 reverse primers for TCR Jbeta segments was used in the multiplex PCR. Sourced from immuneACCESS, this table was stored by TCRdb with only in-frame sequences that have V and J called. A share of the clones is absent; for the studies checked, an unresolved V gene accounts for under half, and the remainder has no known explanation. A total of some 95,000 clones appear in this sample, roughly 75% of them only once. Around 6.7% of the sample is in the top ten clones. Sequencing was done on a sample of PBMCs. The source is a man aged 25-40 years in good health and CMV-seronegative.

This chain joins TRBV4-3 and TRBJ1-2; D ambiguous. CDR1 is LGHNA, CDR2 YSLEER, per germline. Trimming pared 0 bases from V and 8 bases from J, leaving 16 bases between. The CDR3 has 15 residues. CDR3 residues: CASSQDPPGGGGYTF. CDR3 sequence (DNA): TGCGCCAGCAGCCAAGATCCCCCGGGAGGCGGCGGCTACACCTTC.

V gene TRBV27 combines with J gene TRBJ1-2; D ambiguous. The V gene lost 3 bases and the J gene lost 4 bases, with 18 bases spanning the gap. CDR1 is MNHEY and CDR2 is SMNVEV in the germline V gene (reference sequence). The CDR3 consists of 16 residues. The CDR3 nucleotides read TGTGCCAGCAGTTTGTCGGAGGTCATCGGATCCTATGGCTACACCTTC. The encoded protein is CASSLSEVIGSYGYTF.

This clone came up once. This chain links TRBV18 with TRBJ1-1; D gene uncertain. V was shortened by 2 bases and J by 6 bases, with 10 bases between the two germline ends. The CDR3 runs to 13 residues. Germline lookup yields CDR1 KGHSH and CDR2 LQKENI. DNA for the CDR3: TGTGCCAGCTCACCAAAAAGTAGCGCTGAAGCTTTCTTT. Translating it yields CASSPKSSAEAFF.

The V gene is TRBV25-1, the J gene TRBJ1-1, with TRBD1 as a possible D gene (5 bases). The ends were cut back, 7 bases at V and 1 base at J, with 10 bases in the middle. The CDR3 is made up of 13 amino acids. Germline CDR1 reads MGHDK; CDR2 reads SYGVNS. CDR3 nucleotides: TGTGCCAGCAAAAGGGGTGGGAACACTGAAGCTTTCTTT. Protein product: CASKRGGNTEAFF.

The chain recombines TRBV19 with TRBJ1-2, with D unclear. CDR3 size: 11 residues. V dropped 5 bases and J dropped 5 bases, with 6 bases sitting between them. In germline, CDR1 is LNHDA, CDR2 SQIVND (reference sequence). Here the CDR3 reads CASSLLYGYTF. The CDR3 DNA follows: TGTGCCAGTAGTTTACTGTATGGCTACACCTTC.

The chain joins TRBV10-3 to TRBJ1-5, with D uncertain. Trimming took off 11 bases at V and 0 bases at J, with 11 bases between the two ends. The CDR3 has 13 residues. Per the germline V gene, CDR1 is ENHRY and CDR2 is SYGVKD. CDR3 in amino acids: CASTSNSNQPQHF. As DNA, the CDR3 is TGTGCCTCCACCAGTAATAGCAATCAGCCCCAGCATTTT.

The chain is built from TRBV6-5 and TRBJ1-5, with TRBD1 matching over 8 bases. This CDR3 is 14 amino acids long. V lost 5 bases to trimming and J lost 6 bases; unmatched junction nucleotides: 6. CDR1 and CDR2 (germline): MNHEY, SVGAGI. CDR3 sequence reads: CASSDRGGGQPQHF. The CDR3 DNA reads TGTGCCAGCAGTGACAGGGGCGGAGGTCAGCCCCAGCATTTT.

CDR3 in amino acids: CASSAQGTNYGYTF. CDR3 coding DNA: TGTGCCAGCAGTGCCCAGGGAACTAACTATGGCTACACCTTC. This chain links TRBV2 with TRBJ1-2, with D tentatively TRBD1 (5 bases). The CDR3 runs to 14 residues. Germline V gives CDR1 SNHLY, CDR2 FYNNEI. Between the trimmed V and J ends, which lost 4 bases and 0 bases, there was a span of 9 bases.

This chain joins TRBV27 and TRBJ2-4, with 8 positions matching TRBD1. V lost 6 bases to trimming and J lost 0 bases; unmatched junction nucleotides: 10. Per the germline V gene, CDR1 is MNHEY and CDR2 is SMNVEV (reference sequence). This CDR3 comprises 17 residues. The CDR3 here is CASRGIGTGLAKNIQYF. The CDR3 coding sequence is TGTGCCAGCAGGGGAATCGGGACAGGATTAGCCAAAAACATTCAGTACTTC.

The CDR3 reads CASSVGQGANEKLFF. Here the CDR3 DNA reads TGCGCCAGCAGTGTCGGACAGGGAGCCAATGAAAAACTGTTTTTT. The chain joins TRBV5-1 to TRBJ1-4, with TRBD1 matching 8 bases. Looked up from germline, CDR1 is SGHRS and CDR2 is YFSETQ. With V trimmed by 5 bases and J by 5 bases, 8 bases remained unmatched. The CDR3 totals 15 residues.

This sequence joins TRBV29-1 and TRBJ2-5, with 7 nucleotides matching TRBD1. Per germline, CDR1 SQVTM and CDR2 ANQGSEA. The CDR3 sequence is 14 residues long. Germline trimming cut 1 base from V and 5 bases from J; bases unmatched to any gene: 7. CDR3 in DNA: TGCAGCGTTGAAGGGGTACAGGGGCTGGAGACCCAGTACTTC. Protein sequence: CSVEGVQGLETQYF.

This clone came up once. This chain uses TRBV6-1 with TRBJ1-1, with D perhaps matching TRBD1 (5 bases). The germline V gene has CDR1 MNHNS and CDR2 SASEGT. The CDR3 is 14 residues long. V was trimmed by 6 bases and J by 0 bases, leaving 11 bases between them. CDR3 in amino acids: CASSGDSLNTEAFF. CDR3 nucleotides: TGTGCCAGCAGCGGAGACAGTTTGAACACTGAAGCTTTCTTT.

This chain connects TRBV11-2 to TRBJ1-2; TRBD1 aligns across 7 bases. The ends lost 2 bases at V and 1 base at J; junction bases unmatched: 10. CDR3 size: 17 residues. CDR1 SGHAT and CDR2 FQNNGV come from the germline V gene. The CDR3 DNA is TGTGCCAGCAGCTTAATACGTCGGGACAGACGTAACTATGGCTACACCTTC. This encodes CASSLIRRDRRNYGYTF.

This clone was picked up one time. The chain has TRBV2 and TRBJ1-6, with D perhaps TRBD1 (6 bases). CDR1 is SNHLY and CDR2 is FYNNEI in the germline V gene. The CDR3 runs 16 residues. The germline V and J ends were trimmed by 6 bases and 0 bases, with 12 bases remaining between them. The CDR3 is CASRRDMSSYNSPLHF. DNA for the CDR3: TGTGCCAGCAGACGGGACATGAGCTCCTATAATTCACCCCTCCACTTT.

The rearrangement joins TRBV4-3 to TRBJ1-6; D is unresolved. V was pared by 3 bases and J by 5 bases, with 11 bases between. This CDR3 is built from 15 residues. Germline CDR1 reads LGHNA; CDR2 reads YSLEER. For the CDR3, the DNA is TGCGCCAGCAGCCAGTTGCACGGTGATAATTCACCCCTCCACTTT. It is translated as CASSQLHGDNSPLHF.

The chain joins TRBV19 to TRBJ2-2; D call uncertain. CDR3 size: 13 residues. The V gene lost 2 bases and the J gene lost 5 bases, with 6 bases spanning the gap. The germline CDR1 and CDR2 sequences are LNHDA and SQIVND (reference sequence). CDR3 sequence: CASSIRGTGELFF. In DNA, the CDR3 is TGTGCCAGTAGTATACGAGGTACCGGGGAGCTGTTTTTT.

The chain recombines TRBV5-1 with TRBJ1-1, with D possibly matching TRBD1 (6 bases). This CDR3 is built from 16 residues. Germline values: CDR1 SGHRS, CDR2 YFSETQ. The germline V and J ends were trimmed by 2 bases and 0 bases, with 14 bases remaining between them. In DNA form, the CDR3 reads TGCGCCAGCAGCTTCGGCCCAAGGGGGATGAACACTGAAGCTTTCTTT. Translation gives CASSFGPRGMNTEAFF.

This chain joins TRBV7-2 and TRBJ1-5; weak D call: TRBD1 (6 bases). This CDR3 comprises 15 residues. CDR1 and CDR2 (germline): SGHTA, FQGNSA. Trimming stripped 1 base from V and 6 bases from J, with 13 bases between. CDR3 region: CASSLVQGHIQPQHF. The CDR3 DNA sequence: TGTGCCAGCAGCTTAGTCCAGGGGCACATTCAGCCCCAGCATTTT.